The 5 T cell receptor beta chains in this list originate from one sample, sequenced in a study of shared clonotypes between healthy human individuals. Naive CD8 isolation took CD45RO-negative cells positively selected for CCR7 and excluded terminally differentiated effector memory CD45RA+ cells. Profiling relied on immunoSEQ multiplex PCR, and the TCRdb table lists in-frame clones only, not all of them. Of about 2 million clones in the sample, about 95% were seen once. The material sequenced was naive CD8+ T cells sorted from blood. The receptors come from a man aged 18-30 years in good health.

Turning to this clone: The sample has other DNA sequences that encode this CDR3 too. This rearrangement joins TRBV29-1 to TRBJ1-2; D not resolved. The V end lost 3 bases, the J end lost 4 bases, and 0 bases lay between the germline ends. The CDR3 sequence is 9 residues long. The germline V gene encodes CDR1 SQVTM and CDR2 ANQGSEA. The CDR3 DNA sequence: TGCAGCGTTGACTATGGCTACACCTTC. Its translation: CSVDYGYTF.

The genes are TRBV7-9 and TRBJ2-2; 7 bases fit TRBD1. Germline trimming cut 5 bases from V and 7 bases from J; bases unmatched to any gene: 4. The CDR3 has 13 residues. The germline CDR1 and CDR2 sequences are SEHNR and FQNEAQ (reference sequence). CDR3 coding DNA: TGTGCCAGCAGCAATGACAGGGTCGGGGAGCTGTTTTTT. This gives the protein CASSNDRVGELFF.

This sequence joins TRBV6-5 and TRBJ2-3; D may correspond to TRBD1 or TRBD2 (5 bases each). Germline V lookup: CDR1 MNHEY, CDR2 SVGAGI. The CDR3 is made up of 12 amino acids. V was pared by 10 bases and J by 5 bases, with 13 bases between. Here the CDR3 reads CATSGTGDTQYF. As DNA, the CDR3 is TGTGCCACCTCAGGGACGGGAGATACGCAGTATTTT.

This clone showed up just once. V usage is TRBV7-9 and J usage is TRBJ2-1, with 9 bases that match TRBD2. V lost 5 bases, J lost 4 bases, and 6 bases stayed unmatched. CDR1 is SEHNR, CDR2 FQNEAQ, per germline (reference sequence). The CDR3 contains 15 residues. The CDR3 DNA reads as TGTGCCAGCAGCCTTCCCAGCGGGAGGTACAATGAGCAGTTCTTC. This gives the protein CASSLPSGRYNEQFF.

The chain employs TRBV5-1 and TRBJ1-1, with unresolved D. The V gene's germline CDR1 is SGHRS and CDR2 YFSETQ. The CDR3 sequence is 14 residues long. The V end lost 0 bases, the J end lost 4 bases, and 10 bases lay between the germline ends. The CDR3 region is CASSLAGYSTEAFF. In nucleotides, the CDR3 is TGCGCCAGCAGCTTGGCGGGGTATAGCACTGAAGCTTTCTTT.